This passage covers 6 T cell receptor beta chains from one sample sequenced in a study of OX40 agonist ivuxolimab in advanced cancers. Assay used: immunoSEQ multiplex PCR; TCRdb lists only in-frame clones, some missing. The profile covers tens of thousands of clones, with approximately 86% appearing a single time and under 0.85% taken by the ten largest. This material consisted of CD4+ or CD8+ T cells sorted from blood, taken in a trial of the OX40 agonist ivuxolimab. Receptors were obtained from an adult with an advanced solid tumor such as melanoma, head and neck, liver or kidney cancer.

This clone has a single count. V usage is TRBV11-2 and J usage is TRBJ2-1, with 11 positions matching TRBD2. Germline-derived CDR1 and CDR2 are SGHAT and FQNNGV. The CDR3 runs 17 residues. The trim removed 5 bases at V and 5 bases at J, leaving 11 bases unmatched. CDR3 loop: CASSVNLAGGLNNEQFF. As DNA, the CDR3 is TGTGCCAGCAGCGTCAATTTAGCGGGAGGGCTAAACAATGAGCAGTTCTTC.

V usage is TRBV5-1 and J usage is TRBJ1-4; D may be TRBD1 (5 bases). Germline V gene lookup returns CDR1 SGHRS and CDR2 YFSETQ. The CDR3 runs 15 residues. Trimming removed 3 bases from V and 5 bases from J, with 14 bases in between. This CDR3 reads CASSWGPSGNEKLFF. In DNA form, the CDR3 reads TGCGCCAGCAGCTGGGGACCTTCGGGGAATGAAAAACTGTTTTTT.

The chain joins TRBV18 to TRBJ2-7, with D unresolved. Trimming left V 6 bases short and J 4 bases short, with 10 bases between. Germline values: CDR1 KGHSH, CDR2 LQKENI. The CDR3 is made up of 12 amino acids. This chain's CDR3 is CASSLGAYEQYF. The CDR3 region has the DNA TGTGCCAGCTCGTTGGGTGCTTACGAGCAGTACTTC.

This chain uses TRBV25-1 with TRBJ1-1, with D unclear. Trimming cost V 5 bases and J 3 bases, with 13 bases left between them. The CDR3 is 14 amino acids. The germline gives CDR1 MGHDK, CDR2 SYGVNS. The CDR3 reads CASSNQSSDTEAFF. The CDR3 nucleotides are TGTGCCAGCAGTAATCAGAGCTCCGACACTGAAGCTTTCTTT.

This clone has only one observation. The J gene is TRBJ1-2, the V gene TRBV19; TRBD1 matches at 9 bases. This CDR3 is 13 amino acids long. The germline V gene has CDR1 LNHDA and CDR2 SQIVND (reference sequence). V gave up 4 bases and J gave up 6 bases; unmatched junction bases: 3. The CDR3: CASSTQGANGYTF. CDR3 nucleotide sequence: TGTGCCAGTAGTACACAGGGGGCGAATGGCTACACCTTC.

This rearrangement joins TRBV19 to TRBJ1-4, with D possibly being TRBD1 (5 bases). V lost 4 bases to trimming and J lost 5 bases, with 11 bases between them. This CDR3 spans 14 amino acids. The V gene's germline CDR1 is LNHDA and CDR2 SQIVND (reference sequence). CDR3 nucleotide sequence: TGTGCCAGTAGTACACCGGGACGCAATGAAAAACTGTTTTTT. Amino acid sequence: CASSTPGRNEKLFF. The full variable domain, rest sourced from reference TRBV19 and TRBJ1-4, is DGGITQSPKYLFRKEGQNVTLSCEQNLNHDAMYWYRQDPGQGLRLIYYSQIVNDFQKGDIAEGYSVSREKKESFPLTVTSAQKNPTAFYLCASSTPGRNEKLFFGSGTQLSVL.